This T cell receptor (beta chain) emerged from a study of shared clonotypes between healthy human individuals. Whole-study findings and limits: Around 5% was the fraction of naive CD4 clonotypes found shared across several donors.

Positively selected for CCR7, the CD45RO-negative cells used as naive CD8 cells excluded terminally differentiated effector memory CD45RA+ cells. With regard to this clone: Its matching antigen is unknown.

Using immunoSEQ multiplex PCR, the repertoire was profiled, and TCRdb retains in-frame clones only, with some absent. The sample records 660,000 or so clones, approximately 96% being singletons. The sequenced material came from naive CD8+ T cells sorted from blood. The sequence came from a woman aged 25 to 39 in good health.

The CDR3 here is CASAGGPGEQFF. The CDR3 nucleotides are TGTGCCAGCGCGGGAGGGCCAGGTGAGCAGTTCTTC. The chain uses TRBV6-5 and TRBJ2-1; 9 bases fit TRBD2. Per the germline V gene, CDR1 is MNHEY and CDR2 is SVGAGI. With V trimmed by 8 bases and J by 9 bases, 5 bases remained unmatched. This CDR3 has 12 residues.